The 19 T cell receptor beta chains below were found in one sample sequenced in a study of OX40 agonist ivuxolimab in advanced cancers. Method: immunoSEQ multiplex PCR; TCRdb's copy keeps in-frame clones and lacks some. The sample records under 75,000 clones, roughly nine tenths being singletons. The sequences come from CD4+ or CD8+ T cells sorted from blood, collected in a trial of the OX40 agonist ivuxolimab. Receptor source: an adult with an advanced solid tumor such as melanoma, head and neck, liver or kidney cancer.

The chain couples TRBV4-3 to TRBJ2-7; possible D gene TRBD2, 6 bases. CDR1 and CDR2 (germline): LGHNA, YSLEER. Trimming cost V 3 bases and J 2 bases, with 17 bases left between them. The length of the CDR3 is 16 residues. The CDR3 sequence: CASSQEEPGLPYEQYF. The CDR3 coding sequence is TGCGCCAGCAGCCAGGAGGAGCCGGGACTTCCCTACGAGCAGTACTTC.

The V and J genes are TRBV29-1 and TRBJ1-5; D is uncertain. Trimming took 0 bases from V and 11 from J, leaving 14 bases between them. The CDR3 sequence is 13 residues long. Germline V CDR1 and CDR2: SQVTM, ANQGSEA. The CDR3 sequence is CSVEDGVGRAQHF. DNA of the CDR3: TGCAGCGTTGAAGATGGGGTAGGGCGGGCCCAGCATTTT.

The chain has TRBV9 and TRBJ1-1; TRBD1 is a possible D gene (5 bases). The CDR3 loop spans 14 amino acids. V was clipped by 3 bases and J by 1 base, with 10 bases between them. From germline, CDR1 is SGDLS and CDR2 YYNGEE. CDR3 in DNA: TGTGCCAGCAGCGACTCCGGGGGGAACACTGAAGCTTTCTTT. Translating it yields CASSDSGGNTEAFF.

V gene TRBV2 combines with J gene TRBJ1-4, with a tentative D call TRBD1 (5 bases). The V and J ends lost 6 bases and 6 bases respectively, with 14 bases between them. The CDR3 contains 14 residues. In germline, CDR1 is SNHLY, CDR2 FYNNEI. The CDR3, as DNA: TGTGCCAGCAGCGGCCTTGGGGGAGATGAAAAACTGTTTTTT. Protein: CASSGLGGDEKLFF.

CDR3 region: CASSQVAVTDTQYF. The CDR3 DNA reads as TGCGCCAGCAGCCAGGTAGCGGTCACAGATACGCAGTATTTT. This sequence joins TRBV4-1 and TRBJ2-3; D is perhaps TRBD2 (6 bases). This CDR3 comprises 14 residues. Per the germline V gene, CDR1 is MGHRA and CDR2 is YSYEKL. Between the trimmed V and J ends, which lost 3 bases and 2 bases, there was a span of 9 bases.

This sequence joins TRBV27 and TRBJ1-1, with 7 bases aligning to TRBD1. This CDR3 comprises 16 residues. V trimming: 4 bases; J trimming: 0 bases; junction bases outside the gene matches: 8. Germline assignment: CDR1 MNHEY and CDR2 SMNVEV (reference sequence). The CDR3 loop reads CASSSQGGRLNTEAFF. The CDR3 DNA is TGTGCCAGCAGTTCTCAGGGGGGACGATTGAACACTGAAGCTTTCTTT.

The CDR3 DNA follows: TGTGCCAGCAGCCCGAGCGGGGTCTCCTACAATGAGCAGTTCTTC. Its protein product is CASSPSGVSYNEQFF. The genes are TRBV7-9 and TRBJ2-1, with 7 bases aligning to TRBD2. The ends lost 5 bases at V and 0 bases at J; junction bases unmatched: 4. CDR1 SEHNR and CDR2 FQNEAQ come from the germline V gene (reference sequence). The CDR3 sequence is 15 residues long.

The V gene is TRBV4-1, the J gene TRBJ2-5, with a weak D call TRBD1 (5 bases). Germline V gene sequence: CDR1 MGHRA, CDR2 YSYEKL. The CDR3 covers 12 residues. The ends were cut back, 4 bases at V and 5 bases at J, with 8 bases in the middle. The CDR3 here is CASSRQGETQYF. In DNA form, the CDR3 reads TGCGCCAGCAGCCGCCAGGGCGAGACCCAGTACTTC.

The genes are TRBV28 and TRBJ2-1; 9 bases agree with TRBD2. Germline assignment: CDR1 MDHEN and CDR2 SYDVKM. V was pared by 6 bases and J by 7 bases, with 7 bases of the junction left unmatched. There are 14 residues in the CDR3. CDR3 residues: CASSMGLAPNEQFF. The CDR3 DNA reads TGTGCCAGCAGCATGGGACTAGCCCCTAATGAGCAGTTCTTC.

This chain connects TRBV6-5 to TRBJ1-1; D remains unclear. Trimming removed 8 bases from V and 2 bases from J, with 12 bases in between. In germline, CDR1 is MNHEY, CDR2 SVGAGI. The CDR3 runs to 13 residues. This CDR3 is CASWAELNTEAFF. The CDR3 region has the DNA TGTGCCAGCTGGGCAGAGTTAAACACTGAAGCTTTCTTT.

The J gene is TRBJ2-3, the V gene TRBV7-8; 9 nucleotides align to TRBD2. After removal of 6 bases from V and 2 bases from J, the junction contained 9 bases not matched to a gene. The germline V gene encodes CDR1 SGHVS and CDR2 FQNEAQ. There are 16 residues in the CDR3. CDR3 sequence reads: CASSTHVAGDTDTQYF. The CDR3 coding sequence is TGTGCCAGCAGTACTCATGTAGCGGGGGACACAGATACGCAGTATTTT.

J is TRBJ2-1 and V is TRBV5-6, with 9 bases identical to TRBD2. Germline values: CDR1 SGHDT, CDR2 YYEEEE. CDR3 length: 17 residues. V gave up 3 bases and J gave up 9 bases; unmatched junction bases: 16. CDR3 in amino acids: CASSSPTSGHEGGEQFF. The CDR3 DNA reads TGTGCCAGCAGCTCCCCGACTAGCGGCCATGAGGGAGGTGAGCAGTTCTTC.

The chain joins TRBV19 to TRBJ1-5; D is undetermined. The CDR3 loop spans 14 amino acids. CDR1 is LNHDA and CDR2 is SQIVND in the germline V gene (reference sequence). Trimming removed 10 bases at V and 3 bases at J, with 16 bases between. The CDR3 DNA reads TGTGCCACCAAGGAACTCCCTAACAATCAGCCCCAGCATTTT. This gives the protein CATKELPNNQPQHF. Full variable domain (rest looked up from reference TRBV19 and TRBJ1-5): DGGITQSPKYLFRKEGQNVTLSCEQNLNHDAMYWYRQDPGQGLRLIYYSQIVNDFQKGDIAEGYSVSREKKESFPLTVTSAQKNPTAFYLCATKELPNNQPQHFGDGTRLSIL.

CDR3 loop: CASSEAGGTEAFF. The CDR3 region has the DNA TGTGCCAGCAGCGAGGCTGGGGGGACTGAAGCTTTCTTT. This sequence joins TRBV7-6 and TRBJ1-1; D perhaps matches TRBD1 (5 bases). The CDR3 is made up of 13 amino acids. V lost 5 bases and J 5 bases, leaving 12 bases between the germline ends. CDR1 SGHVS and CDR2 FNYEAQ come from the germline V gene.

This chain links TRBV15 with TRBJ2-1; 7 nucleotides line up with TRBD2. Trimming took 3 bases from V and 5 from J; bases not matched to a gene: 13. The germline V gene has CDR1 LNHNV and CDR2 YYDKDF (reference sequence). The CDR3 spans 17 residues. Written as DNA, the CDR3 is TGTGCCACCAGCAGCCCCCCCCGGGACTACCGCCACAATGAGCAGTTCTTC. It yields the protein CATSSPPRDYRHNEQFF. Full variable domain (rest looked up from reference TRBV15 and TRBJ2-1): DAMVIQNPRYQVTQFGKPVTLSCSQTLNHNVMYWYQQKSSQAPKLLFHYYDKDFNNEADTPDNFQSRRPNTSFCFLDIRSPGLGDTAMYLCATSSPPRDYRHNEQFFGPGTRLTVL.

The chain employs TRBV14 and TRBJ1-1; D gene ambiguous. CDR3 length: 15 amino acids. V gave up 5 bases and J gave up 1 base, with 14 bases separating them. Germline-derived CDR1 and CDR2 are SGHDN and FVKESK. The CDR3 DNA follows: TGTGCCAGCAGCGAAAAGGTATCAGGGAACACTGAAGCTTTCTTT. This sequence encodes CASSEKVSGNTEAFF.

V gene TRBV7-6 combines with J gene TRBJ2-3; 11 bases are shared with TRBD2. J lost 2 bases, V lost 1 base, and 8 bases had no gene match. Germline V gene sequence: CDR1 SGHVS, CDR2 FNYEAQ. The CDR3 spans 18 residues. The CDR3 loop reads CASSLGVAGGKYTDTQYF. The DNA for the CDR3 is TGTGCCAGCAGCTTAGGAGTAGCGGGAGGGAAATACACAGATACGCAGTATTTT.

V usage is TRBV4-1 and J usage is TRBJ2-5, with D perhaps matching TRBD1 or TRBD2 (5 bases each). V was shortened by 6 bases and J by 1 base, with 9 bases between the two germline ends. CDR3 length: 13 residues. CDR1 and CDR2 (germline): MGHRA, YSYEKL. The CDR3 reads CASRGDLQETQYF. In nucleotides, the CDR3 is TGCGCCAGCAGAGGGGACCTCCAAGAGACCCAGTACTTC.

Turning to this clone: The junction does not match germline at one end; this may be a read error. J is TRBJ2-1 and V is TRBV11-2; no reliable D call. The CDR3 has 14 residues. In germline, CDR1 is SGHAT, CDR2 FQNNGV. CDR3 in DNA: TGTGCCGGCAGCTTCCCCCAGTCCTACAATGAGCAGTTCTTC. This gives the protein CAGSFPQSYNEQFF.